This TCR beta chain was sequenced during a study of a mutant IDH1 vaccine in newly diagnosed glioma. This sample's time point: week 23, last vaccination. Topical imiquimod was applied with each vaccine dose, which held 300 ug of mutant IDH1 20-mer peptide. This clone was detected once. Its antigen is still unknown. The data were produced by immunoSEQ multiplex PCR, yet TCRdb's version contains in-frame clones alone and is incomplete. The sample carries 60,000 or so clones, about 81% recorded once. This CDR3 is 14 amino acids long. V lost 3 bases, J lost 4 bases, and 10 bases lay in between. Germline V CDR1 and CDR2: GTSNPN, SVGIG (reference sequence).

The sequencing here drew on PBMCs, taken from a glioma patient whose treatment included an IDH1 peptide vaccine. V is TRBV30 and J is TRBJ1-6; no clear D. The TCR sequence derives from a middle-aged woman with glioma. Some clones in this sample may be carry-over from other donors' samples. CDR3 region: CAWRPGSYNSPLHF. CDR3 in DNA: TGTGCCTGGAGACCCGGTTCTTATAATTCACCCCTCCACTTT.